This TCR beta chain was sequenced for a study of Graves' ophthalmopathy and Graves' hyperthyroidism. RNA transcripts yielded amplified TCR beta CDR3 regions. Scientists carried out first-round RT-PCR using HTBI primers and then a second-round multiplex PCR. TCRdb used MiXCR to reprocess the multiplex PCR reads, holding one entry per CDR3 protein. The sample has around 590,000 distinct CDR3 sequences, approximately 35% seen once; the top ten hold over 3.5%. Hyperthyroidism patients, aged 18 to 65, were newly diagnosed, under 2 months' duration. This clonotype was seen ten or more times. Trimming cost V 0 bases and J 10 bases; bases outside gene matches: 4. This CDR3 has 13 amino acids. CDR1 is DFQATT, CDR2 SNEGSKA, per germline (reference sequence).

The TCR was taken from an adult man with Graves' hyperthyroidism. Sequences were obtained from peripheral blood or thyroid tissue (not recorded which). The chain recombines TRBV20-1 with TRBJ1-4, with 8 bases fitting TRBD1. The CDR3 loop is CSARDQGAGKLFF. In nucleotides, the CDR3 is TGCAGTGCTAGAGATCAGGGGGCTGGAAAACTGTTTTTT.